Below, 2 T cell receptor beta chains from the same sample are listed, as sequenced in a study of beta chain features in type 1 diabetes. Regarding the study as a whole: Significant though moderate, a shortening of TCRB CDR3s appeared in all four CD4+ subsets of Type 1 diabetes patients.

These receptors' targets are unknown. Expressed TCRB transcripts were sequenced because the isolated RNA had all been reverse transcribed beforehand. Sequencing was performed with immunoSEQ multiplex PCR; in TCRdb, only in-frame clones are kept and a portion is missing. The table includes about 700,000 clones, roughly 13% detected once. The sample consisted of naive CD4+ T cells from blood. The receptors were gathered from a man between 18 and 29 years old with type 1 diabetes.

This clone was counted between two and nine times. J is TRBJ2-1 and V is TRBV19; D might be TRBD1 (6 bases). Trimming cost V 6 bases and J 4 bases, with 13 bases left between them. CDR1 is LNHDA, CDR2 SQIVND, per germline (reference sequence). This CDR3 has 14 amino acids. The CDR3 protein is CASRRSRGYNEQFF. The CDR3 DNA reads TGTGCCAGTAGACGGAGCAGGGGTTACAATGAGCAGTTCTTC.

This clone was counted only a few times. The chain uses TRBV29-1 and TRBJ2-5, with 9 bases aligning to TRBD1. The germline CDR1 and CDR2 sequences are SQVTM and ANQGSEA. The CDR3 has 12 amino acids. V was pared by 5 bases and J by 7 bases, with 5 bases of the junction left unmatched. The CDR3 is CSVLQGAGTQYF. In nucleotides, the CDR3 is TGCAGCGTTTTACAGGGGGCGGGGACCCAGTACTTC.